The TCR beta chain described here comes from a study of cytomegalovirus exposure and HLA in healthy donors. Broader study findings: A few V segments could not be told apart, such as TRBV6-2 and TRBV6-3, and were left out. For most TCR beta V segments, an earlier analysis put the productive rate at about 87% or about 30% of the time. Most CMV-associated TCR beta chains were later found to appear HLA-restricted.

Both 60 Vbeta primers and 13 Jbeta primers went into the PCR. Original methodology: Later, an analysis found 75 million to 100 million unique TCR beta chains, and 8.5 million to 12 million of these were shared. The assay was immunoSEQ multiplex PCR, and TCRdb's table has in-frame clones only and misses some. For V, J and clone size, that table is used; D and trimming come from the DNA. This table holds some 110,000 clones. Germline lookup yields CDR1 LGHNA and CDR2 YSLEER. Between the trimmed V and J ends, which lost 4 bases and 1 base, there was a span of 19 bases. The CDR3 is 17 amino acids. A remark on this clone: What it binds is not known.

Sample: PBMCs. The chain carries TRBV4-3 and TRBJ1-1; D is undetermined. The sequence was obtained from a man aged 35-49 years in good health and CMV-seropositive. The CDR3 is CASSPLPAGSPNTEAFF. CDR3 DNA: TGCGCCAGCAGCCCGCTCCCCGCTGGTAGCCCGAACACTGAAGCTTTCTTT.